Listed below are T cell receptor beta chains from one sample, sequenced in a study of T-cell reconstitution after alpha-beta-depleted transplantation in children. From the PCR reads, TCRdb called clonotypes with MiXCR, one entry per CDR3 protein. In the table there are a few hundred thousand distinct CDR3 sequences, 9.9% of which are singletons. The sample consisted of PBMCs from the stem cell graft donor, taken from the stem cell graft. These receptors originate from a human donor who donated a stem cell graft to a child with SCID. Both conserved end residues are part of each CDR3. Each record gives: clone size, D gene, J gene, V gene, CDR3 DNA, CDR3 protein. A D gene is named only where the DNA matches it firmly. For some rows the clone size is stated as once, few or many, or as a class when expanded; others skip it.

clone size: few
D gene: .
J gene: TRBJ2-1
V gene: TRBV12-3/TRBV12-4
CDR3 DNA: TGTGCCAGCAGTTTGAGACCAGGGGCCCAGACGCCTTACAATGAGCAGTTCTTC
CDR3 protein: CASSLRPGAQTPYNEQFF

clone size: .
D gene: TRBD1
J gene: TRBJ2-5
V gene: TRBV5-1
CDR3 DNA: TGCGCCAGCAGCTTGGCCCCGGACAGGGACCAAGAGACCCAGTACTTC
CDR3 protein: CASSLAPDRDQETQYF

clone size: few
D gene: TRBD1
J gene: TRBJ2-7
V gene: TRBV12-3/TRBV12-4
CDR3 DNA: TGTGCCAGCGGCACAGGGGCAGGCGAGCAGTACTTC
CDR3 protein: CASGTGAGEQYF

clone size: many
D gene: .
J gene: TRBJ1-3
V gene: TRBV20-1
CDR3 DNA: TGCAGTGCTAGTTCCTGGGGTAGGGGAAACACCATATATTTT
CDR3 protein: CSASSWGRGNTIYF

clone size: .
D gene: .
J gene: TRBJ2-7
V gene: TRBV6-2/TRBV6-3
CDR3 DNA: TGTGCCAGCAGTTACTCAGGGACCCACGAGCAGTACTTC
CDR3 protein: CASSYSGTHEQYF

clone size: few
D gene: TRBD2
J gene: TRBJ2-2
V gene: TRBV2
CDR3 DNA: TGTGCCAGCGTCCCGGGACTAGCGGCGACCGGGGAGCTGTTTTTT
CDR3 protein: CASVPGLAATGELFF

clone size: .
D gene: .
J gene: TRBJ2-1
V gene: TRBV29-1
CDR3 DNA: TGCAGCGTTGAAGTGCAGACAGGGCAGTTCTTC
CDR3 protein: CSVEVQTGQFF

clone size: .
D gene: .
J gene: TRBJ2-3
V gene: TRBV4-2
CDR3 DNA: TGTGCCAGCAGCCAAGATCCCGGCGGGCGGAGCACAGATACGCAGTATTTT
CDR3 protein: CASSQDPGGRSTDTQYF

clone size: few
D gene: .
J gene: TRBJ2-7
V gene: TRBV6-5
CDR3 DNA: TGTGCCAGCAGTTACTCTCAGGGTCACTCCTACGAGCAGTACTTC
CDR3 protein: CASSYSQGHSYEQYF

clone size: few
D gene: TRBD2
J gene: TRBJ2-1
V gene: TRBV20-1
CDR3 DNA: TGCAGTGCTAGAATTCCGGGACTAGCTGGGAATGAGCAGTTCTTC
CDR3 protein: CSARIPGLAGNEQFF

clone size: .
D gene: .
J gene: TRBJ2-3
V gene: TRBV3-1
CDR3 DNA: TGTGCCTGCAGCAAAGTGGGGCCATGGACAGATACGCAGTATTTT
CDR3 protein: CACSKVGPWTDTQYF

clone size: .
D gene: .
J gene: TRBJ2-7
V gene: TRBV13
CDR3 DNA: TGTGCCAGCAGCTTAGTATCCCGAAACCACGAGCAGTACTTC
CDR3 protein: CASSLVSRNHEQYF